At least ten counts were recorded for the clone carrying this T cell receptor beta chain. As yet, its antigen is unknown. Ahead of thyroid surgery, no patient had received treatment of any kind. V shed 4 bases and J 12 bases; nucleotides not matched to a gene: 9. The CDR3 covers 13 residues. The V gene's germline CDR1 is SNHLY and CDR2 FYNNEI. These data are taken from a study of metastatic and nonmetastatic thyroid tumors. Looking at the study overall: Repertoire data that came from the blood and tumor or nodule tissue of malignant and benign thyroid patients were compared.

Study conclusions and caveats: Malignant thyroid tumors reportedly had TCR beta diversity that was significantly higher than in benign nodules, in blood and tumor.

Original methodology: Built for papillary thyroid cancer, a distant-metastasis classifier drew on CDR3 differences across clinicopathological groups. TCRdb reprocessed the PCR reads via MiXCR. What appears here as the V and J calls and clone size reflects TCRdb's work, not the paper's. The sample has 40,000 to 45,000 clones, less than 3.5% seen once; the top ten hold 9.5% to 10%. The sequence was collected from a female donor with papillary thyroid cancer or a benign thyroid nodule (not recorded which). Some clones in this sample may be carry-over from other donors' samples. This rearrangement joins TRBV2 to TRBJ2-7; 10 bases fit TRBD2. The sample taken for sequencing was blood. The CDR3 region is CASSALAGGLTYF. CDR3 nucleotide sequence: TGTGCCAGCAGTGCTTTAGCGGGAGGACTAACGTACTTC. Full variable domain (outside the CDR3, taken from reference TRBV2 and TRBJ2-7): EPEVTQTPSHQVTQMGQEVILRCVPISNHLYFYWYRQILGQKVEFLVSFYNNEISEKSEIFDDQFSVERPDGSNFTLKIRSTKLEDSAMYFCASSALAGGLTYFGPGTRLTVT.